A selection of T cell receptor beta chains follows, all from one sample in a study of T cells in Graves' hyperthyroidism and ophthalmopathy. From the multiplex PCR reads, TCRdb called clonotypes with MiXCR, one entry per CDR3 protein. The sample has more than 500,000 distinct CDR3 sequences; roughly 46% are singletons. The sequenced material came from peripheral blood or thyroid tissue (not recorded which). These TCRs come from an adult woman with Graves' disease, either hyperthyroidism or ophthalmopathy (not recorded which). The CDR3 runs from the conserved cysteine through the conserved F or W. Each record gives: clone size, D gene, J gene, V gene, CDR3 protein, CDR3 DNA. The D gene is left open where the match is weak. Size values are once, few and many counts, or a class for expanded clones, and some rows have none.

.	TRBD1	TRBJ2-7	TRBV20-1	CSAAPGTESIEQYF	TGCAGTGCCGCCCCCGGGACAGAATCTATCGAGCAGTACTTC
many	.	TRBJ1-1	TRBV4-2	CASSQDRSEAKNTEAFF	TGTGCCAGCAGCCAAGACCGGTCCGAGGCAAAGAACACTGAAGCTTTCTTT
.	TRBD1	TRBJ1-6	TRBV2	CASSASAGTGNSPLHF	TGTGCCAGCAGTGCTAGCGCCGGGACAGGGAATTCACCCCTCCACTTT
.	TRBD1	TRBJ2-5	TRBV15	CATSRGTGQGFGQETQYF	TGTGCCACCAGCAGAGGCACGGGACAGGGGTTCGGGCAGGAGACCCAGTACTTC
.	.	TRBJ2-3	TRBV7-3	CASSASRGNTQYF	TGTGCCAGCAGCGCTAGCCGTGGTAATACGCAGTATTTT
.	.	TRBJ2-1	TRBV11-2	CASSADYNEQFF	TGTGCCAGCAGCGCTGACTACAATGAGCAGTTCTTC
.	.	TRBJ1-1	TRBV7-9	CASTLGTGNTEAFF	TGTGCCAGCACCCTCGGTACGGGGAACACTGAAGCTTTCTTT
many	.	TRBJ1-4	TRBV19	CASSTLGGEKLFF	TGTGCCAGTAGTACTCTCGGAGGTGAAAAACTGTTTTTT
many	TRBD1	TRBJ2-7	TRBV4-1	CASSQKDRAYEQYF	TGCGCCAGCAGCCAAAAGGACAGGGCCTACGAGCAGTACTTC
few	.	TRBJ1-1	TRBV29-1	CSVEGEGAFF	TGCAGCGTTGAAGGGGAGGGGGCTTTCTTT
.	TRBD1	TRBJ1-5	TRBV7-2	CASSYERQGANQPQHF	TGTGCCAGCAGCTACGAACGACAGGGGGCCAATCAGCCCCAGCATTTT
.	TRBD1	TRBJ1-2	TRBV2	CVSSRGTSGGYGYTF	TGTGTCAGCAGTAGGGGCACCTCAGGGGGCTATGGCTACACCTTC
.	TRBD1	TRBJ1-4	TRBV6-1	CASSTNTGDYRSEKLFF	TGTGCCAGCAGTACAAATACAGGGGACTATCGGAGTGAAAAACTGTTTTTT
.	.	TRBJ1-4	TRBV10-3	CAISEQGSTTNEKLFF	TGTGCCATCAGTGAACAGGGATCCACAACTAATGAAAAACTGTTTTTT
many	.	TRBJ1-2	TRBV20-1	CSTRGSNGYTF	TGCAGTACTAGAGGCTCTAATGGCTACACCTTC
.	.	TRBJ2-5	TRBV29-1	CSVGDLTDTQYF	TGCAGCGTGGGGGACCTGACAGATACCCAGTACTTC
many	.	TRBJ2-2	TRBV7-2	CASTLGAGVSGELFF	TGTGCCAGCACCTTAGGGGCAGGGGTGTCCGGGGAGCTGTTTTTT
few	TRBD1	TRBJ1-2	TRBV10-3	CAISSTTGTGLGYTF	TGTGCCATCAGTAGCACAACCGGGACAGGTCTGGGCTACACCTTC
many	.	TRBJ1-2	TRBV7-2	CASSLLGRDNGYGYTF	TGTGCCAGCAGCCTCCTGGGGAGGGACAACGGCTATGGCTACACCTTC
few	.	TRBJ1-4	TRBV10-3	CAIGEEKLFF	TGTGCCATTGGGGAGGAAAAACTGTTTTTT
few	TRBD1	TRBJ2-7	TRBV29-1	CGGRDRDYEQYF	TGCGGAGGTAGGGACAGGGACTACGAGCAGTACTTC
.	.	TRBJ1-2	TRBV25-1	CASSVPEQDYGYTF	TGTGCCAGCAGTGTCCCAGAACAGGACTATGGCTACACCTTC
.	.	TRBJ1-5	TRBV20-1	CSAPTGTETQHF	TGCAGTGCCCCGACGGGCACCGAGACCCAGCATTTT
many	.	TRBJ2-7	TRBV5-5	CASSFSPAEGEQYF	TGTGCCAGCAGCTTTAGCCCCGCCGAGGGCGAGCAGTACTTC
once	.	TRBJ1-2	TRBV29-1	CSVVQYSRQRANYGYTF	TGCAGCGTCGTCCAGTACAGTAGACAGAGAGCTAACTATGGCTACACCTTC
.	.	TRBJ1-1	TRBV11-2	CASSSGESRNTEAFF	TGTGCCAGCAGCTCGGGGGAGAGTCGGAACACTGAAGCTTTCTTT
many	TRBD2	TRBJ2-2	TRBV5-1	CASSFLSGRDTGELFF	TGCGCCAGCAGCTTTTTAAGCGGGAGGGACACCGGGGAGCTGTTTTTT
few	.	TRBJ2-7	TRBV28	CASRIVFGSYEQYF	TGTGCCAGCAGGATCGTCTTCGGAAGCTACGAGCAGTACTTC
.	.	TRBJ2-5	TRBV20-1	CSARLLGGSYQETQYF	TGCAGTGCTAGGCTTTTGGGGGGTTCGTACCAAGAGACCCAGTACTTC
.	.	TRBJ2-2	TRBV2	CATQRGWNTGELFF	TGTGCCACACAAAGGGGATGGAACACCGGGGAGCTGTTTTTT
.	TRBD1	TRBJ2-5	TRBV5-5	CASSLGQGVQPQYF	TGTGCCAGCAGCTTGGGACAGGGGGTTCAGCCCCAGTACTTC
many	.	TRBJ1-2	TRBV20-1	CSARTQRDYYGYTF	TGCAGTGCTAGAACTCAGCGGGATTATTATGGCTACACCTTC
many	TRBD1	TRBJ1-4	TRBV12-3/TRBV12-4	CASSRSKGAGVLATNEKLFF	TGTGCCAGCAGCCGTTCAAAGGGGGCAGGCGTCCTTGCAACTAATGAAAAACTGTTTTTT
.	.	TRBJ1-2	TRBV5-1	CASSLGPEGVDGYTF	TGCGCCAGCAGCTTGGGTCCTGAAGGGGTTGATGGCTACACCTTC
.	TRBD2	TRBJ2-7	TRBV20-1	CSAIPRLAGVSYEQYF	TGCAGTGCTATCCCCCGACTAGCGGGAGTATCCTACGAGCAGTACTTC
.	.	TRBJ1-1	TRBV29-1	CSVGETPEAFF	TGCAGCGTTGGTGAGACTCCTGAAGCTTTCTTT
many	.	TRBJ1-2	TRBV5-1	CASSFAGTYYGYTF	TGCGCCAGCAGCTTTGCAGGCACTTATTATGGCTACACCTTC
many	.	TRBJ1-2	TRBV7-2	CASSFGLLMGGYTF	TGTGCCAGCAGCTTTGGGTTGTTAATGGGAGGCTACACCTTC
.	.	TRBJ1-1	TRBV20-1	CSAREGAQTEAFF	TGCAGTGCTAGAGAGGGGGCGCAGACTGAAGCTTTCTTT
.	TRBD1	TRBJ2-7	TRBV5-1	CASSRIRDRGDLTYEQYF	TGCGCCAGCAGCCGCATCCGGGACAGGGGCGATCTTACCTACGAGCAGTACTTC